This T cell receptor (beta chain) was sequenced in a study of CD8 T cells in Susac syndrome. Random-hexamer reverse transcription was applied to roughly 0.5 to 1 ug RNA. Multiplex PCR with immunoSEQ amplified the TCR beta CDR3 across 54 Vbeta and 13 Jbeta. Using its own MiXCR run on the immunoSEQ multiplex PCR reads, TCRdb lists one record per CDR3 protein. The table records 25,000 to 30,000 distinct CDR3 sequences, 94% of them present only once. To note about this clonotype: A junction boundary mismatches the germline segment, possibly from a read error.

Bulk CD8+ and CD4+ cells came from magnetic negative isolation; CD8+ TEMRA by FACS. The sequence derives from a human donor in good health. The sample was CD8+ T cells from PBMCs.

For the CDR3, the DNA is TGTGCCAGCAGCCCCGAACGGCGGGACTCCTCCTCCGAGCAGTACTTC. It translates to CASSPERRDSSSEQYF. The rearrangement joins TRBV7-9 to TRBJ2-7; D might be TRBD2 (6 bases). From germline, CDR1 is SEHNR and CDR2 FQNEAQ (reference sequence). The CDR3 has 16 amino acids. Looking up the rest from reference TRBV7-9 and TRBJ2-7 gives the full variable domain: DTGVSQNPRHKITKRGQNVTFRCDPISEHNRLYWYRQTLGQGPEFLTYFQNEAQLEKSRLLSDRFSAERPKGSFSTLEIQRTEQGDSAMYLCASSPERRDSSSEQYFGPGTRLTVT.